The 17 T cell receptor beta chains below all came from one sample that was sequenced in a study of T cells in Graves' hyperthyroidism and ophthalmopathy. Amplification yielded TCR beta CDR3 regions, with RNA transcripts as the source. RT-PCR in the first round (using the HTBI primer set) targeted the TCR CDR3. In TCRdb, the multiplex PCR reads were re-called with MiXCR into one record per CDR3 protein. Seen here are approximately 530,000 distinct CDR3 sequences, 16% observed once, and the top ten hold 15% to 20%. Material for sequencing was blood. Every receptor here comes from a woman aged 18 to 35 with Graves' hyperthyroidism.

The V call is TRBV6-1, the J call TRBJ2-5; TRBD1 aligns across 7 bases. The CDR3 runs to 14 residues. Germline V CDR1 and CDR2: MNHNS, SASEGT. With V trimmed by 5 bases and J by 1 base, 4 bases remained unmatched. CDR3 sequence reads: CASSKGQLQETQYF. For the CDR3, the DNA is TGTGCCAGCAGTAAGGGACAGCTCCAAGAGACCCAGTACTTC.

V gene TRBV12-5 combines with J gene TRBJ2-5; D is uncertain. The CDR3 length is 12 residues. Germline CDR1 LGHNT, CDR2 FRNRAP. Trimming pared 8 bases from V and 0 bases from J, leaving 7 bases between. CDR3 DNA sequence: TGTGCTAGTAGCTGGGACCAAGAGACCCAGTACTTC. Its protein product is CASSWDQETQYF. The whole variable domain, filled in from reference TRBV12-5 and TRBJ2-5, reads DARVTQTPRHKVTEMGQEVTMRCQPILGHNTVFWYRQTMMQGLELLAYFRNRAPLDDSGMPKDRFSAEMPDATLATLKIQPSEPRDSAVYFCASSWDQETQYFGPGTRLLVL.

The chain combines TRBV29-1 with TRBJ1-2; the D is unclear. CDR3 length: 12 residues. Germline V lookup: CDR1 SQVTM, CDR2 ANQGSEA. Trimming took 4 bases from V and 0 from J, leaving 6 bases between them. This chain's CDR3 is CSVGRANYGYTF. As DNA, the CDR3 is TGCAGCGTTGGTAGGGCTAACTATGGCTACACCTTC.

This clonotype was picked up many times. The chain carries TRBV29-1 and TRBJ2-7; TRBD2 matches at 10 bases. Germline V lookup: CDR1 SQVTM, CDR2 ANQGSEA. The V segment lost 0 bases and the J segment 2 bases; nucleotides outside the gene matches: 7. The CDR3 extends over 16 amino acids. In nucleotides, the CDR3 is TGCAGCGTTGAAGATGTGGATAGCGGGAGGACCTACGAGCAGTACTTC. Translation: CSVEDVDSGRTYEQYF.

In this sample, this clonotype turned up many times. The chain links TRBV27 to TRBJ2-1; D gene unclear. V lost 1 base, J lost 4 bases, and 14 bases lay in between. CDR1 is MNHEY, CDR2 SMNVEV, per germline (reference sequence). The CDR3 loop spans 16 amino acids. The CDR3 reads CASSLLRRSSYNEQFF. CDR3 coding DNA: TGTGCCAGCAGTTTATTGCGGCGGTCCTCGTACAATGAGCAGTTCTTC.

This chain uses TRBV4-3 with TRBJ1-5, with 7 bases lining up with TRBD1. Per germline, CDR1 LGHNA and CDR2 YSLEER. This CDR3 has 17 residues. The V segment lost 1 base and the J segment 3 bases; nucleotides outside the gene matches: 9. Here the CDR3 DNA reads TGCGCCAGCAGCCAAGGGACGCGAGGGGGCATCAATCAGCCCCAGCATTTT. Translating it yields CASSQGTRGGINQPQHF.

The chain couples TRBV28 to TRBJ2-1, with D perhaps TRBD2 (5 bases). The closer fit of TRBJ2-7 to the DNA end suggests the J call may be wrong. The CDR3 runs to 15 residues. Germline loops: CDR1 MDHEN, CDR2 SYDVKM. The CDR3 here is CASSWFSGGYNEQYF. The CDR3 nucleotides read TGTGCCAGCAGTTGGTTTTCAGGAGGCTACAATGAGCAGTACTTC.

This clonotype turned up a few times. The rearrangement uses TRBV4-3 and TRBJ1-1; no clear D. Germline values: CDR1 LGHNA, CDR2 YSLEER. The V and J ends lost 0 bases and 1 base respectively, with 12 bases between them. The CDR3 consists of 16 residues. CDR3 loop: CASSQDLRLSNTEAFF. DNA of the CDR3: TGCGCCAGCAGCCAAGATCTCAGACTCTCGAACACTGAAGCTTTCTTT.

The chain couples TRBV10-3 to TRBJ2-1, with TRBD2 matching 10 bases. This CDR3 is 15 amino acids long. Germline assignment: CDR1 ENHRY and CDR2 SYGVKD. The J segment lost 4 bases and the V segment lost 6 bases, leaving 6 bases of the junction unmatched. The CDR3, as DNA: TGTGCCATCAGCGGAACTAGCGGGGCGTACAATGAGCAGTTCTTC. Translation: CAISGTSGAYNEQFF.

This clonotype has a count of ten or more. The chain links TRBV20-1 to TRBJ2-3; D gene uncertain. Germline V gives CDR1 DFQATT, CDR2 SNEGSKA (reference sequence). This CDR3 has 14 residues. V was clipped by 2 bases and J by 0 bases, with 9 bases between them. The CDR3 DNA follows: TGCAGTGCTAGAAAAGGTGCTAGCACAGATACGCAGTATTTT. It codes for CSARKGASTDTQYF.

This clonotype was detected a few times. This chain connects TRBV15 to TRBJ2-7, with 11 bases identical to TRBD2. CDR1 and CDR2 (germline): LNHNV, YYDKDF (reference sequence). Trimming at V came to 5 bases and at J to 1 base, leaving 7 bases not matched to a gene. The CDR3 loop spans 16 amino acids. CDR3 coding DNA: TGTGCCACCAGCGCCCCCGGGACTAGCGGTTCCTACGAGCAGTACTTC. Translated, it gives CATSAPGTSGSYEQYF. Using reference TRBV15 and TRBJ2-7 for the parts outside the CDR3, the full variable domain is DAMVIQNPRYQVTQFGKPVTLSCSQTLNHNVMYWYQQKSSQAPKLLFHYYDKDFNNEADTPDNFQSRRPNTSFCFLDIRSPGLGDTAMYLCATSAPGTSGSYEQYFGPGTRLTVT.

CDR3 amino acids: CASSLGPGGYGYTF. As DNA, the CDR3 is TGTGCCAGCAGCTTAGGACCCGGGGGTTATGGCTACACCTTC. The V and J genes are TRBV7-9 and TRBJ1-2; perhaps TRBD1 as D (5 bases). The CDR3 consists of 14 residues. V was cut by 1 base and J by 5 bases, with 11 bases left in between. Germline V gene data show CDR1 as SEHNR and CDR2 as FQNEAQ (reference sequence).

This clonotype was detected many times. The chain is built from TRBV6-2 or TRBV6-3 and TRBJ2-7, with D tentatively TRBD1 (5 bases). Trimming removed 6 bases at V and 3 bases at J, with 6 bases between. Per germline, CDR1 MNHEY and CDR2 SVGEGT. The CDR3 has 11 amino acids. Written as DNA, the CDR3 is TGTGCCAGCAGGGACATCTACGAGCAGTACTTC. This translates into CASRDIYEQYF.

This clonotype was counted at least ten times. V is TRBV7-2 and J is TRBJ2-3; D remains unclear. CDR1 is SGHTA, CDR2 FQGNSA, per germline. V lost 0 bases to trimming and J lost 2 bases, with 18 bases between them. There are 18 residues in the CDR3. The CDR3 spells CASSLAVFQQPYTDTQYF. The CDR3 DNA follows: TGTGCCAGCAGCTTAGCCGTTTTCCAGCAACCCTACACAGATACGCAGTATTTT.

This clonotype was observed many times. The CDR3 DNA reads TGTGCCAGCAGCCCTAGGGGGCTAGTAATCTCCTACGAGCAGTACTTC. Its protein product is CASSPRGLVISYEQYF. The chain recombines TRBV7-2 with TRBJ2-7; TRBD1 agrees at 7 bases. Germline CDR1 and CDR2: SGHTA and FQGNSA. V lost 5 bases to trimming and J lost 0 bases; unmatched junction nucleotides: 10. This CDR3 has 16 amino acids. The full variable domain, with the rest looked up from reference TRBV7-2 and TRBJ2-7, is GAGVSQSPSNKVTEKGKDVELRCDPISGHTALYWYRQSLGQGLEFLIYFQGNSAPDKSGLPSDRFSAERTGGSVSTLTIQRTQQEDSAVYLCASSPRGLVISYEQYFGPGTRLTVT.

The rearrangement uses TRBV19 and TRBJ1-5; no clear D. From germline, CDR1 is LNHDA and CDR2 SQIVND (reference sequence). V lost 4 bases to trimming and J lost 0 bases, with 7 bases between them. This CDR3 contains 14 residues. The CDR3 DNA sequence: TGTGCCAGTAGTACATCTACTAGCAATCAGCCCCAGCATTTT. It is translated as CASSTSTSNQPQHF.

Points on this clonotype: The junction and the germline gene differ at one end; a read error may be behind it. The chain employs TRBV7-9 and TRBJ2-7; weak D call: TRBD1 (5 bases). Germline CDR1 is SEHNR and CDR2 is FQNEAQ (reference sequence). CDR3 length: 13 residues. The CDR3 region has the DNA TGTGTCAGCAGCTTGCAGGGCGGCTACGAGCAGTACTTC. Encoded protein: CVSSLQGGYEQYF.